The 11 T cell receptor beta chains below were found in one sample sequenced in a study of cytomegalovirus exposure and HLA in healthy donors. Researchers ran the PCR with 60 Vbeta and 13 Jbeta primers. TCRdb keeps only in-frame clones here, not all; method: immunoSEQ multiplex PCR. The sample lists about 150,000 clones; about 80% were seen once. The sequencing input was PBMCs. Receptors originate from a middle-aged man in good health and CMV-seropositive.

This clone was found a few times. This chain uses TRBV5-5 with TRBJ1-2; D ambiguous. Germline V gene sequence: CDR1 SGHKS, CDR2 YYEKEE (reference sequence). The ends were cut back, 0 bases at V and 3 bases at J, with 9 bases in the middle. This CDR3 spans 14 amino acids. The CDR3 sequence is CASSLDGVDYGYTF. CDR3 nucleotides: TGTGCCAGCAGCTTGGACGGGGTTGACTATGGCTACACCTTC.

The V gene is TRBV18, the J gene TRBJ2-1, with D possibly being TRBD2 (6 bases). Germline values: CDR1 KGHSH, CDR2 LQKENI. The CDR3 contains 13 residues. Trimming removed 0 bases at V and 9 bases at J, with 9 bases between. The CDR3 region is CASSPPEGAEQFF. CDR3 DNA: TGTGCCAGCTCACCACCGGAGGGAGCTGAGCAGTTCTTC.

The chain carries TRBV6-1 and TRBJ1-3; 7 bases match TRBD1. Trimming cost V 3 bases and J 5 bases; bases outside gene matches: 4. Germline V gene sequence: CDR1 MNHNS, CDR2 SASEGT. The CDR3 contains 14 residues. Here the CDR3 reads CASSEIQGRNTIYF. As DNA, the CDR3 is TGTGCCAGCAGTGAGATACAGGGGCGAAACACCATATATTTT.

The count of this clone is one. This sequence joins TRBV2 and TRBJ2-1; tentatively, D is TRBD2 (5 bases). This CDR3 is 13 amino acids long. In germline, CDR1 is SNHLY, CDR2 FYNNEI. V was shortened by 4 bases and J by 9 bases, with 13 bases between the two germline ends. The DNA for the CDR3 is TGTGCCAGCAGTGTGGAGAGGGATGGTGAGCAGTTCTTC. This sequence encodes CASSVERDGEQFF.

DNA for the CDR3: TGTGCCAGCAGCCACACGGGTGTTTTTGGCTACACCTTC. It codes for CASSHTGVFGYTF. The chain is built from TRBV7-8 and TRBJ1-2; unclear D gene. This CDR3 has 13 amino acids. Trimming stripped 5 bases from V and 7 bases from J, with 14 bases between. The germline gives CDR1 SGHVS, CDR2 FQNEAQ.

The V and J genes are TRBV9 and TRBJ2-5, with 7 bases aligning to TRBD2. Germline V gene sequence: CDR1 SGDLS, CDR2 YYNGEE. This CDR3 spans 16 amino acids. Germline trimming cut 2 bases from V and 2 bases from J; bases unmatched to any gene: 9. CDR3 sequence reads: CASSVESGLIQETQYF. The CDR3 nucleotides are TGTGCCAGCAGCGTCGAATCGGGACTAATACAAGAGACCCAGTACTTC.

The V call is TRBV7-2, the J call TRBJ2-3, with 8 positions matching TRBD1. V gave up 5 bases and J gave up 1 base; unmatched junction bases: 11. Germline V gene lookup returns CDR1 SGHTA and CDR2 FQGNSA. This CDR3 has 17 amino acids. CDR3 DNA sequence: TGTGCCAGCAGCCTAGATTACAGGGGGTCTGGCACAGATACGCAGTATTTT. Residues: CASSLDYRGSGTDTQYF. Variable domain in full (rest from reference TRBV7-2 and TRBJ2-3): GAGVSQSPSNKVTEKGKDVELRCDPISGHTALYWYRQSLGQGLEFLIYFQGNSAPDKSGLPSDRFSAERTGGSVSTLTIQRTQQEDSAVYLCASSLDYRGSGTDTQYFGPGTRLTVL.

V and J are TRBV2 and TRBJ2-7; TRBD1 aligns across 8 bases. V lost 4 bases, J lost 0 bases, and 2 bases stayed unmatched. Germline V gene sequence: CDR1 SNHLY, CDR2 FYNNEI. This CDR3 has 14 amino acids. The CDR3 bases are TGTGCCAGCAGTGGGGACAGGAGCTCCTACGAGCAGTACTTC. This gives the protein CASSGDRSSYEQYF.

This clone occurred once. The chain combines TRBV7-2 with TRBJ2-2, with 10 bases identical to TRBD2. This CDR3 has 17 amino acids. CDR1 and CDR2 from the germline V gene are SGHTA and FQGNSA. V was clipped by 2 bases and J by 6 bases; unmatched bases: 9. The CDR3 coding sequence is TGTGCCAGCAGCTTAAAGTCTAGCGGGAGTGGGGCCGGGGAGCTGTTTTTT. Protein: CASSLKSSGSGAGELFF.

Here the CDR3 reads CAFSEGAGQGYTF. The CDR3 nucleotides read TGTGCCTTCTCGGAGGGCGCGGGGCAAGGCTACACCTTC. The genes are TRBV30 and TRBJ1-2, with D maybe TRBD1 (5 bases). Trimming took 7 bases from V and 8 from J, leaving 20 bases between them. Germline V CDR1 and CDR2: GTSNPN, SVGIG (reference sequence). The CDR3 is made up of 13 amino acids. Complete variable domain (other parts from reference TRBV30 and TRBJ1-2): SQTIHQWPATLVQPVGSPLSLECTVEGTSNPNLYWYRQAAGRGLQLLFYSVGIGQISSEVPQNLSASRPQDRQFILSSKKLLLSDSGFYLCAFSEGAGQGYTFGSGTRLTVV.

The V and J genes are TRBV28 and TRBJ2-1; D may be TRBD2 (6 bases). CDR3 length equals 13 residues. V was shortened by 6 bases and J by 12 bases, with 18 bases between the two germline ends. From germline, CDR1 is MDHEN and CDR2 SYDVKM. CDR3 in DNA: TGTGCCAGCAGCCGTACTAAAAGCGGGTGGCAGTTCTTC. It encodes CASSRTKSGWQFF.